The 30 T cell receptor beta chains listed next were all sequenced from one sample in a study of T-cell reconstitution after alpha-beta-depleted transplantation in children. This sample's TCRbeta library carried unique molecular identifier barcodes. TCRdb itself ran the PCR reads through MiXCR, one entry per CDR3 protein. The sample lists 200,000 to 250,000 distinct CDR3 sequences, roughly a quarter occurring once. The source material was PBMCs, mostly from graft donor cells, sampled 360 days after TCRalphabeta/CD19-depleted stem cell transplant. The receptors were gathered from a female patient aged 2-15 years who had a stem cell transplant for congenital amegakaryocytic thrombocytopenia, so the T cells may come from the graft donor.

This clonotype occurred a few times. The CDR3 bases are TGCGCCAGCAGCCCCCGACAGGGGAAGAACAATGAGCAGTTCTTC. Its translation: CASSPRQGKNNEQFF. This chain uses TRBV5-1 with TRBJ2-1; TRBD1 agrees at 8 bases. The CDR3 spans 15 residues. The V gene end was trimmed by 4 bases and the J gene end by 5 bases; junction bases not matched to a gene: 8. Germline CDR1 is SGHRS and CDR2 is YFSETQ.

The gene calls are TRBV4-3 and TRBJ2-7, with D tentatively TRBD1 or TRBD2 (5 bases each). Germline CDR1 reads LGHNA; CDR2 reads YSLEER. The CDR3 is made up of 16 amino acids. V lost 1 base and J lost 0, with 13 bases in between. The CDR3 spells CASSQGRAGSSYEQYF. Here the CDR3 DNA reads TGCGCCAGCAGCCAAGGGAGAGCAGGGAGCTCCTACGAGCAGTACTTC.

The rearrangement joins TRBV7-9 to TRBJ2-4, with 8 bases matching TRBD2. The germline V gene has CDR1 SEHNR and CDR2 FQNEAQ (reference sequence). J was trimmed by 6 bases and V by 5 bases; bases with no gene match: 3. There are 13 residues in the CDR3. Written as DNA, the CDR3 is TGTGCCAGCAGCGTAACTAGCGGAAACATTCAGTACTTC. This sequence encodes CASSVTSGNIQYF.

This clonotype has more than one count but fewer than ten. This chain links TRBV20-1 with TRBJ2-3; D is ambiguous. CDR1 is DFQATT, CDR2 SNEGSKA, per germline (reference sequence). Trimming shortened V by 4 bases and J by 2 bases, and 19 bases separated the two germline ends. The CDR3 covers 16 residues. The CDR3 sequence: CSAIPPTESYTDTQYF. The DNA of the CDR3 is TGCAGTGCTATCCCACCCACCGAATCTTACACAGATACGCAGTATTTT.

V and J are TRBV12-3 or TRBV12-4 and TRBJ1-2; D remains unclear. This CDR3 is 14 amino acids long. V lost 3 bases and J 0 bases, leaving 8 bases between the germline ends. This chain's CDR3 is CASSFTRANYGYTF. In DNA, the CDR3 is TGTGCCAGCAGTTTTACGAGAGCTAACTATGGCTACACCTTC.

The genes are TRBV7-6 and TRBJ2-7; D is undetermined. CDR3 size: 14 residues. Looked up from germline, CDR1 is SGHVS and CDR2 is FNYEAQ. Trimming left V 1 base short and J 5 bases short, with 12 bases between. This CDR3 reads CASSLEALADEQYF. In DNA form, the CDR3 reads TGTGCCAGCAGCTTAGAAGCCCTGGCGGACGAGCAGTACTTC. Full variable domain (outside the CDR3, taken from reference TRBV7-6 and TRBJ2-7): GAGVSQSPRYKVTKRGQDVALRCDPISGHVSLYWYRQALGQGPEFLTYFNYEAQQDKSGLPNDRFSAERPEGSISTLTIQRTEQRDSAMYRCASSLEALADEQYFGPGTRLTVT.

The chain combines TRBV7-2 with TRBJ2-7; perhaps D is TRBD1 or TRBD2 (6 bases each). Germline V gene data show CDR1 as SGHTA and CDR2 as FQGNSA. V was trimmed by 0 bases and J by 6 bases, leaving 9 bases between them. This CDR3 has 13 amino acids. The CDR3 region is CASSLAGGPEQYF. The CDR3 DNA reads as TGTGCCAGCAGCTTAGCGGGGGGCCCCGAGCAGTACTTC.

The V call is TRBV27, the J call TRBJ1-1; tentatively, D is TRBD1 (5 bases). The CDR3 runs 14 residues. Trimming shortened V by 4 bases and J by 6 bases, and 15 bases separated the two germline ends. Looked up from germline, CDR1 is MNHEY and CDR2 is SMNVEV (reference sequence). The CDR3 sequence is CASSSRQSWAEAFF. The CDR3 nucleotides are TGTGCCAGCAGTTCACGACAGTCGTGGGCTGAAGCTTTCTTT.

The CDR3 DNA sequence: TGTGCCAGCAGTCCACCTTATAGCAATCAGCCCCAGCATTTT. This sequence encodes CASSPPYSNQPQHF. The rearrangement uses TRBV6-4 and TRBJ1-5; D gene ambiguous. Trimming pared 5 bases from V and 0 bases from J, leaving 8 bases between. The CDR3 contains 14 residues. The germline CDR1 and CDR2 sequences are MRHNA and SNTAGT.

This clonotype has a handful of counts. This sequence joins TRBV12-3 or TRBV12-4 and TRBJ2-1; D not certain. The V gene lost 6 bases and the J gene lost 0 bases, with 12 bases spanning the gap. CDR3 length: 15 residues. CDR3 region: CASSYSRSSYNEQFF. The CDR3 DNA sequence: TGTGCCAGCAGCTACTCTCGGAGCTCCTACAATGAGCAGTTCTTC.

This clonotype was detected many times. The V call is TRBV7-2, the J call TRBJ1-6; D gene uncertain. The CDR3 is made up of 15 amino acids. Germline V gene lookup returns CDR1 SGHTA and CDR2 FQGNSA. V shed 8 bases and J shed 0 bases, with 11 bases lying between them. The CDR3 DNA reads TGTGCCAGCCGACACTTTAGCTCCTATAATTCACCCCTCCACTTT. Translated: CASRHFSSYNSPLHF.

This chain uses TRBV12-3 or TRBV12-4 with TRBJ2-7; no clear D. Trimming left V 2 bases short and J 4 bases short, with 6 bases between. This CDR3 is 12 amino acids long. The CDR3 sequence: CASSLSEYEQYF. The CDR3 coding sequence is TGTGCCAGCAGTTTATCAGAGTACGAGCAGTACTTC.

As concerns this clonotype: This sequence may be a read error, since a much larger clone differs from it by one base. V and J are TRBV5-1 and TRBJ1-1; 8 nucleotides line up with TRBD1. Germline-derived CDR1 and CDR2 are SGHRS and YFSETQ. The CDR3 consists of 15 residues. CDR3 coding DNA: TGCGCCAGCAGCTTGGTAGCAGGGGGCTACACTGAAGCTCTCTTT. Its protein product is CASSLVAGGYTEALF.

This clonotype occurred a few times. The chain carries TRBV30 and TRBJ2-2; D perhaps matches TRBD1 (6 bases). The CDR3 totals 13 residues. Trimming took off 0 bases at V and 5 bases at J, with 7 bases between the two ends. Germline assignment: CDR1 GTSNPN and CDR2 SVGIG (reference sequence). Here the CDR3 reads CAWSVQGTGELFF. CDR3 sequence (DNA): TGTGCCTGGAGTGTACAGGGAACCGGGGAGCTGTTTTTT.

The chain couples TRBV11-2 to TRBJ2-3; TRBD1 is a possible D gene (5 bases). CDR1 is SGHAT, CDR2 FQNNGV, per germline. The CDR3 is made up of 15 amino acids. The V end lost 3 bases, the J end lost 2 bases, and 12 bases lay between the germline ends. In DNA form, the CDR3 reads TGTGCCAGCAGCTTGAGGTTCAGGGACACAGATACGCAGTATTTT. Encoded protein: CASSLRFRDTDTQYF.

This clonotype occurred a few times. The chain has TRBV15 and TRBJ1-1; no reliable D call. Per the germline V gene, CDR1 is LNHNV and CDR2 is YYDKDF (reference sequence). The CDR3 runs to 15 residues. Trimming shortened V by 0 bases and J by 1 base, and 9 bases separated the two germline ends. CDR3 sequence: CATSRDRRANTEAFF. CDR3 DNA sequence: TGTGCCACCAGCAGAGATCGAAGGGCGAACACTGAAGCTTTCTTT. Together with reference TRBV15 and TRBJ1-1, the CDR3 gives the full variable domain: DAMVIQNPRYQVTQFGKPVTLSCSQTLNHNVMYWYQQKSSQAPKLLFHYYDKDFNNEADTPDNFQSRRPNTSFCFLDIRSPGLGDTAMYLCATSRDRRANTEAFFGQGTRLTVV.

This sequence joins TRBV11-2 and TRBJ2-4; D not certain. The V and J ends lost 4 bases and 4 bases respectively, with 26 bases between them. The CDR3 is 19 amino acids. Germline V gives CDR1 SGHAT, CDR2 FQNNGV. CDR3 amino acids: CASSSLWGKLSTEKNIQYF. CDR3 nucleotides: TGTGCCAGCAGCTCACTGTGGGGAAAACTATCCACTGAGAAAAACATTCAGTACTTC.

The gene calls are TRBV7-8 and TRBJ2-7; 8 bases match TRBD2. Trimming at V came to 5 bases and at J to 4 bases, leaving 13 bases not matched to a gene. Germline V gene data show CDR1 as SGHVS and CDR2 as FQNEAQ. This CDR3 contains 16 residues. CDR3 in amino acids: CASSRRGKRESYEQYF. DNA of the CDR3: TGTGCCAGCAGCCGCCGGGGCAAGCGGGAGTCTTACGAGCAGTACTTC.

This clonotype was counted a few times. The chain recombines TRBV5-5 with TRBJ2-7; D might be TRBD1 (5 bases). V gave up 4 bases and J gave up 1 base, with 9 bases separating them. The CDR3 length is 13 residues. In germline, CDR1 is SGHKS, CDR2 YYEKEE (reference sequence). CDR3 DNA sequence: TGTGCCAGCAGCATGCAGGGTTCCTACGAGCAGTACTTC. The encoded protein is CASSMQGSYEQYF.

The CDR3 protein is CASSFRETGELFF. Here the CDR3 DNA reads TGTGCCAGCAGCTTCAGGGAAACCGGGGAGCTGTTTTTT. The genes are TRBV12-3 or TRBV12-4 and TRBJ2-2; tentative D call: TRBD1 (5 bases). With 6 bases removed from V and 5 bases from J, the gap between germline ends came to 10 bases. CDR3 length equals 13 residues.

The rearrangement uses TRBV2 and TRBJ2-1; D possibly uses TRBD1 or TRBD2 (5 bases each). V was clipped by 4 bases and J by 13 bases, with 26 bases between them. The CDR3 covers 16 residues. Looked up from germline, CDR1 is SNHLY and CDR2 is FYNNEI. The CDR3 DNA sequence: TGTGCCAGCAGTGTACTGGTCAAAGGACTCCCACAGGTACAGTTCTTC. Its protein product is CASSVLVKGLPQVQFF.

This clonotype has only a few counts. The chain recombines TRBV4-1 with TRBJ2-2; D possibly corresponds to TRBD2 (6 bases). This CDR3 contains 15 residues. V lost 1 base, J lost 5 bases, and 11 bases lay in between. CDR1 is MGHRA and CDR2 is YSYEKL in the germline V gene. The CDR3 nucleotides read TGCGCCAGCAGCCAAGTGGGGACTTTTACCGGGGAGCTGTTTTTT. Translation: CASSQVGTFTGELFF.

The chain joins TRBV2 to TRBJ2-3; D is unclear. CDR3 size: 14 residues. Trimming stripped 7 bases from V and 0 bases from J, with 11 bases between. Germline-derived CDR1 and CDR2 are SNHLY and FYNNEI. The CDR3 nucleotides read TGTGCCAGCAAATTGGATGGTAGCACAGATACGCAGTATTTT. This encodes CASKLDGSTDTQYF.

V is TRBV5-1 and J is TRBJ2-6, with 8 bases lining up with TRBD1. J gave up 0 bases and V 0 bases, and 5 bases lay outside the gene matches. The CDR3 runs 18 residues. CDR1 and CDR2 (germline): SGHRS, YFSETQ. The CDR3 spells CASSLARTGNSGANVLTF. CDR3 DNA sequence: TGCGCCAGCAGCTTGGCACGGACAGGGAACTCTGGGGCCAACGTCCTGACTTTC. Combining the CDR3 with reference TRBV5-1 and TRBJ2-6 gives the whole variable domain KAGVTQTPRYLIKTRGQQVTLSCSPISGHRSVSWYQQTPGQGLQFLFEYFSETQRNKGNFPGRFSGRQFSNSRSEMNVSTLELGDSALYLCASSLARTGNSGANVLTFGAGSRLTVL.

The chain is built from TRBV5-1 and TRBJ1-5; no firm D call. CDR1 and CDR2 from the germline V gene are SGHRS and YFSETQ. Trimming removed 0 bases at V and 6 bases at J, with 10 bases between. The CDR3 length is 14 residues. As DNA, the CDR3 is TGCGCCAGCAGCTTGGACGGCTTGGGTCAGCCCCAGCATTTT. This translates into CASSLDGLGQPQHF.

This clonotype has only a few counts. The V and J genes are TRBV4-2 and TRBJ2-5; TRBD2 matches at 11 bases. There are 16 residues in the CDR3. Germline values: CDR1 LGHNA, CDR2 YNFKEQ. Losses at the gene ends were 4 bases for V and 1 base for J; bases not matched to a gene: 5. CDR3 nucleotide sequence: TGTGCCAGCAGCCGGTCTAGCGGGGGGAGCCAAGAGACCCAGTACTTC. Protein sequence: CASSRSSGGSQETQYF.

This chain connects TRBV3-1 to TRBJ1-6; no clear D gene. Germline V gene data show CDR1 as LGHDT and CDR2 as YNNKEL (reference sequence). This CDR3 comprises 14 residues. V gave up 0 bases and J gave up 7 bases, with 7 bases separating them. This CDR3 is CASSQDGNNSPLHF. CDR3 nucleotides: TGTGCCAGCAGCCAAGACGGGAACAATTCACCCCTCCACTTT.

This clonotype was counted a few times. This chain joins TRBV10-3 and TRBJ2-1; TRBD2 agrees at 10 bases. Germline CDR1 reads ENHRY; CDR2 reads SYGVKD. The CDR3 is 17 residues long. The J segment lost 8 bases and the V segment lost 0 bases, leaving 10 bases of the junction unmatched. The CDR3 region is CAISESPLAGAKDEQFF. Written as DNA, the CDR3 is TGTGCCATCAGTGAGTCCCCCCTAGCGGGAGCTAAGGATGAGCAGTTCTTC.

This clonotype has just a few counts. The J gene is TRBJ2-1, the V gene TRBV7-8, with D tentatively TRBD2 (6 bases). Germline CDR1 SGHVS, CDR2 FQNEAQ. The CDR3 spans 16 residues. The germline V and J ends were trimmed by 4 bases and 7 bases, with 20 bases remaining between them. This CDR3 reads CASSWVTSSFSNEQFF. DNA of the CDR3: TGTGCCAGCAGCTGGGTAACTAGCTCTTTTTCGAATGAGCAGTTCTTC.

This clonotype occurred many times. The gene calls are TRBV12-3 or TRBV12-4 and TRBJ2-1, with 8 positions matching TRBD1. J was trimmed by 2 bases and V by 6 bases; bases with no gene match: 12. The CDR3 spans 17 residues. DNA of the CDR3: TGTGCCAGCAGCTCTTGGGCCGGGACAGGTCCCTACAATGAGCAGTTCTTC. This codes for CASSSWAGTGPYNEQFF.